This T cell receptor (beta chain) was sequenced during a study of T cells in Graves' hyperthyroidism and ophthalmopathy. RNA transcripts provided the source from which TCR beta CDR3 regions were amplified. The study used the HTBI primer set for a first-round RT-PCR of the TCR CDR3. TCRdb called the multiplex PCR reads again in MiXCR, with one record for every CDR3 protein. The profile shows roughly 660,000 distinct CDR3 sequences, 17% of them singletons. This clonotype was seen ten or more times. Its antigen is not known. Graves' hyperthyroidism is called stable when ophthalmopathy does not progress within 18 months. Recently diagnosed hyperthyroidism of less than 2 months' duration affected patients aged 18 to 65. The CDR3 runs 12 residues. The germline CDR1 and CDR2 sequences are SGHNT and YENEEA. Trimming stripped 0 bases from V and 6 bases from J, with 3 bases between. Study observations and caveats: Model output signaled ophthalmopathy a median around 6.9 months ahead of onset. Researchers found most expanded thyroid clonotypes above 0.001 in blood as well.

The sequence derives from a man aged 50-59 years with Graves' hyperthyroidism. The sequenced sample was blood. The rearrangement links TRBV11-3 to TRBJ2-1; D is undetermined. The DNA of the CDR3 is TGTGCCAGCAGCTTAGATCTCAATGAGCAGTTCTTC. It codes for CASSLDLNEQFF.